The sample holds a few counts of the clone carrying this TCR beta chain. Antigen unknown. The CDR3 loop spans 17 amino acids. Germline V gives CDR1 MDHEN, CDR2 SYDVKM. Trimming took 5 bases from V and 0 from J; bases not matched to a gene: 8. Unique molecular identifiers were incorporated during preparation of the TCRbeta library. TCRdb used MiXCR to reprocess the PCR reads, holding one entry per CDR3 protein. The sample lists about 300,000 distinct CDR3 sequences; 6% to 10% were seen once. These data belong to a study of T-cell reconstitution after alpha-beta-depleted transplantation in children. Findings and caveats of the study: At one year after transplant, newly produced T cells mostly accounted for T-cell counts and diversity. Approximately two months post-transplant, alpha-beta T cells reportedly originated from several hundred expanded graft clones. Surviving recipient T cells and thymic progenitors accounted for the high day-60 TCRbeta diversity observed in some patients.

Material: peripheral blood, obtained 360 days after TCRalphabeta/CD19-depleted stem cell transplant. The chain has TRBV28 and TRBJ2-7, with 12 nucleotides matching TRBD2. This sequence originates from a female patient aged 2 to 10 who had a stem cell transplant for Fanconi anemia, so the T cells may come from the graft donor. This CDR3 reads CASSPGGLAGDSYEQYF. The CDR3 nucleotides read TGTGCCAGCAGTCCCGGGGGACTAGCGGGTGACTCCTACGAGCAGTACTTC.